This T cell receptor (beta chain) was sequenced for a study of cytomegalovirus exposure and HLA in healthy donors. Whole-study findings and limits: With further analysis later on, most CMV-associated TCR beta chains appeared HLA-restricted.

In the PCR, 60 Vbeta and 13 Jbeta primers were used. The data were produced by immunoSEQ multiplex PCR, yet TCRdb's version contains in-frame clones alone and is incomplete. The sample records 200,000 to 250,000 clones, roughly 79% being singletons. This clone was found once. The antigen is undetermined. Germline V CDR1 and CDR2: MNHEY, SMNVEV (reference sequence). V lost 5 bases and J lost 3, with 17 bases in between. The CDR3 consists of 15 residues. The sample consisted of PBMCs. The receptor's source is a young man in good health and CMV-seronegative. The rearrangement uses TRBV27 and TRBJ2-7, with D possibly matching TRBD1 (8 bases). CDR3 sequence: CASSREDRVGYEQYF. CDR3 sequence (DNA): TGTGCCAGCAGTCGGGAGGACAGGGTAGGCTACGAGCAGTACTTC.